Below, 32 T cell receptor beta chains from the same sample are listed, as sequenced in a study of response to subunit inactivated influenza vaccine. TCRdb independently ran MiXCR on the RT-PCR reads; one entry per CDR3 protein. This sample has about 780,000 distinct CDR3 sequences, with approximately 17% found just once. Sample: PBMCs from blood, taken more than 4 days after vaccination. The receptors were gathered from a man in his fifties or sixties who received an inactivated influenza vaccine.

This clonotype appeared many times. The chain has TRBV18 and TRBJ2-5; TRBD1 matches 7 bases. The CDR3 consists of 14 residues. With 1 base clipped from V and 7 bases from J, the junction kept 6 bases outside the gene matches. Germline-derived CDR1 and CDR2 are KGHSH and LQKENI. CDR3 residues: CASSPRQGEGTQYF. As DNA, the CDR3 is TGTGCCAGCTCACCACGACAGGGAGAGGGGACCCAGTACTTC.

In this sample, this clonotype turned up a few times. V usage is TRBV12-3 or TRBV12-4 and J usage is TRBJ2-7, with D perhaps given as TRBD1 or TRBD2 (5 bases each). This CDR3 contains 14 residues. The V and J ends lost 2 bases and 0 bases respectively, with 8 bases between them. CDR3 sequence reads: CASSLKGTSYEQYF. CDR3 sequence (DNA): TGTGCCAGCAGTTTAAAGGGGACCTCCTACGAGCAGTACTTC.

This clonotype came up once. A clone one base away is much larger, so this may be a read error. The genes are TRBV5-6 and TRBJ2-1, with D possibly matching TRBD2 (5 bases). The CDR3 spans 14 residues. Germline assignment: CDR1 SGHDT and CDR2 YYEEEE. V gave up 4 bases and J gave up 0 bases, with 8 bases separating them. The CDR3 is CASSGGRSYNEQFF. The CDR3 DNA reads as TGTGCCAGCAGCGGCGGGCGCTCCTACAATGAGCAGTTCTTC.

The gene calls are TRBV5-1 and TRBJ2-7; 9 bases map to TRBD2. Trimming at V came to 7 bases and at J to 4 bases, leaving 9 bases not matched to a gene. This CDR3 spans 14 amino acids. In germline, CDR1 is SGHRS, CDR2 YFSETQ. CDR3 sequence: CASGHSGSRYEQYF. DNA of the CDR3: TGCGCCAGCGGCCATAGCGGGAGTAGGTACGAGCAGTACTTC.

This clonotype has ten or more counts. The chain couples TRBV12-3 or TRBV12-4 to TRBJ2-5, with D tentatively TRBD2 (6 bases). Between the trimmed V and J ends, which lost 6 bases and 7 bases, there was a span of 12 bases. This CDR3 region has 12 residues. The DNA of the CDR3 is TGTGCCAGCAGCCTTCCCGGGGGGACCCAGTACTTC. Its protein product is CASSLPGGTQYF.

DNA of the CDR3: TGCGCCAGCAGCTTGTCGGGGGCCGATCAGCCCCAGCATTTT. Its protein is CASSLSGADQPQHF. This chain joins TRBV5-1 and TRBJ1-5; D is possibly TRBD1 (6 bases). The CDR3 runs 14 residues. With 1 base removed from V and 5 bases from J, the gap between germline ends came to 10 bases. Germline-derived CDR1 and CDR2 are SGHRS and YFSETQ. The variable domain in full, with the rest retrieved from reference TRBV5-1 and TRBJ1-5, is KAGVTQTPRYLIKTRGQQVTLSCSPISGHRSVSWYQQTPGQGLQFLFEYFSETQRNKGNFPGRFSGRQFSNSRSEMNVSTLELGDSALYLCASSLSGADQPQHFGDGTRLSIL.

The chain uses TRBV21-1 and TRBJ2-1; the tabulated D call, TRBD2, remains unverified against the DNA. TRBV21-1 is a pseudogene segment. This CDR3 spans 15 amino acids. Here the CDR3 DNA reads TGTGCCAGCAGCCACGGTAGGCTAGCCTACAATGAGCAGTTCTTC. It encodes CASSHGRLAYNEQFF.

The CDR3 DNA sequence: TGTGCCAGCGCAGGGAGTAGCTCTGGAAACACCATATATTTT. Translated, it gives CASAGSSSGNTIYF. The V and J genes are TRBV6-1 and TRBJ1-3, with D perhaps matching TRBD1 (5 bases). The CDR3 loop spans 14 amino acids. The V gene lost 8 bases and the J gene lost 0 bases, with 11 bases spanning the gap. From germline, CDR1 is MNHNS and CDR2 SASEGT.

This clonotype has ten or more counts. V gene TRBV20-1 combines with J gene TRBJ1-5; maybe TRBD1 (6 bases). The V end was cut by 4 bases, the J end by 4 bases, with 11 bases between. CDR1 is DFQATT, CDR2 SNEGSKA, per germline (reference sequence). This CDR3 spans 13 amino acids. The CDR3: CSAIRGGNQPQHF. Here the CDR3 DNA reads TGCAGTGCTATAAGGGGGGGAAATCAGCCCCAGCATTTT.

This clonotype was picked up a small number of times. J is TRBJ2-1 and V is TRBV20-1; 8 bases align to TRBD1. Germline V gene data show CDR1 as DFQATT and CDR2 as SNEGSKA (reference sequence). After removal of 5 bases from V and 8 bases from J, the junction contained 8 bases not matched to a gene. The CDR3 loop spans 13 amino acids. This CDR3 reads CSASGAGGYEQFF. The CDR3 nucleotides read TGCAGTGCTTCAGGCGCAGGGGGCTATGAGCAGTTCTTC.

This clonotype was detected ten times or more. The V and J genes are TRBV7-2 and TRBJ2-7, with D tentatively TRBD1 (5 bases). V was cut by 2 bases and J by 4 bases, with 9 bases left in between. Germline-derived CDR1 and CDR2 are SGHTA and FQGNSA. This CDR3 has 13 amino acids. The CDR3 DNA reads TGTGCCAGCAGCTTAAACAGGCAGTACGAGCAGTACTTC. The encoded protein is CASSLNRQYEQYF.

CDR3 sequence: CATSRGTGSTYEQYF. CDR3 nucleotides: TGTGCCACCAGCAGAGGGACAGGGTCGACCTACGAGCAGTACTTC. The chain has TRBV15 and TRBJ2-7; 8 bases are shared with TRBD1. Germline CDR1 LNHNV, CDR2 YYDKDF (reference sequence). The J segment lost 2 bases and the V segment lost 1 base, leaving 4 bases of the junction unmatched. The CDR3 is 15 amino acids.

In DNA, the CDR3 is TGCGCCAGCAGCGGGGGACGGGCGAGAAAGCAGTTCTTC. Residues: CASSGGRARKQFF. The chain has TRBV5-1 and TRBJ2-1; D is possibly TRBD1 or TRBD2 (5 bases each). The CDR3 runs to 13 residues. The V end was cut by 4 bases, the J end by 11 bases, with 16 bases between. Germline V lookup: CDR1 SGHRS, CDR2 YFSETQ.

V gene TRBV5-4 combines with J gene TRBJ1-1, with 7 bases matching TRBD1. V shed 4 bases, J shed 4 bases, and the junction held 7 bases outside the gene matches. Germline V CDR1 and CDR2: SGHNT, YYREEE (reference sequence). This CDR3 contains 14 residues. The CDR3 DNA is TGTGCCAGCAGCAACGGACAGGCCCCCACTGAAGCTTTCTTT. As protein: CASSNGQAPTEAFF.

CDR3: CSARDLLPSSYEQYF. The CDR3 nucleotides read TGCAGTGCTAGAGATCTGCTTCCCAGCTCCTACGAGCAGTACTTC. This chain links TRBV20-1 with TRBJ2-7; unclear D gene. The V gene's germline CDR1 is DFQATT and CDR2 SNEGSKA (reference sequence). The V end was cut by 0 bases, the J end by 0 bases, with 12 bases between. CDR3 length: 15 amino acids.

This clonotype was counted between two and nine times. The chain is built from TRBV9 and TRBJ2-5; maybe TRBD2 (5 bases). The germline gives CDR1 SGDLS, CDR2 YYNGEE. The CDR3 consists of 16 residues. V lost 0 bases to trimming and J lost 4 bases, with 16 bases between them. The CDR3 reads CASSVVGLVAGETQYF. The CDR3 DNA is TGTGCCAGCAGCGTAGTAGGGCTAGTGGCGGGAGAGACCCAGTACTTC.

The CDR3 DNA is TGCGCCAGCAGCGTAATAGACAGACAAGAGACCCAGTACTTC. Translated: CASSVIDRQETQYF. The genes are TRBV4-1 and TRBJ2-5; tentative D call: TRBD1 (5 bases). The CDR3 consists of 14 residues. Germline V gene data show CDR1 as MGHRA and CDR2 as YSYEKL. V gave up 5 bases and J gave up 2 bases, with 12 bases separating them.

This rearrangement joins TRBV7-8 to TRBJ2-2; D gene ambiguous. The germline V and J ends were trimmed by 1 base and 2 bases, with 5 bases remaining between them. Germline values: CDR1 SGHVS, CDR2 FQNEAQ. The CDR3 is 14 amino acids. This CDR3 reads CASSLVVNTGELFF. CDR3 coding DNA: TGTGCCAGCAGCTTAGTAGTCAACACCGGGGAGCTGTTTTTT.

V usage is TRBV6-1 and J usage is TRBJ1-6, with TRBD1 as a possible D gene (6 bases). From germline, CDR1 is MNHNS and CDR2 SASEGT. The V end lost 1 base, the J end lost 6 bases, and 16 bases lay between the germline ends. This CDR3 has 17 residues. The CDR3 reads CASSEDMRGWGNSPLHF. CDR3 nucleotide sequence: TGTGCCAGCAGTGAAGACATGAGGGGGTGGGGTAATTCACCCCTCCACTTT.

This clonotype has only a few counts. The J gene is TRBJ2-7, the V gene TRBV28, with D possibly TRBD1 on 6 matching bases. Germline loops: CDR1 MDHEN, CDR2 SYDVKM. There are 16 residues in the CDR3. V lost 4 bases, J lost 3 bases, and 19 bases lay in between. In DNA form, the CDR3 reads TGTGCCAGCAGTTCCCGTTGGGACACCCTTTTCTACGAGCAGTACTTC. Protein: CASSSRWDTLFYEQYF.

At least ten counts were recorded for this clonotype. The chain joins TRBV20-1 to TRBJ2-3; 8 bases line up with TRBD1. This CDR3 comprises 15 residues. The V gene's germline CDR1 is DFQATT and CDR2 SNEGSKA (reference sequence). V was clipped by 1 base and J by 1 base; unmatched bases: 4. In nucleotides, the CDR3 is TGCAGTGCTAGAGCAGGGGGCGTTGGCACAGATACGCAGTATTTT. It codes for CSARAGGVGTDTQYF.

The chain has TRBV29-1 and TRBJ2-7, with TRBD1 identical over 11 bases. CDR3 length: 14 amino acids. J was trimmed by 1 base and V by 4 bases; bases with no gene match: 3. Germline V gene data show CDR1 as SQVTM and CDR2 as ANQGSEA. This chain's CDR3 is CSVVDRGRSYEQYF. The CDR3 DNA reads as TGCAGCGTTGTGGACAGGGGGCGATCCTACGAGCAGTACTTC.

The rearrangement links TRBV4-3 to TRBJ1-1; D is unresolved. CDR3 size: 15 residues. The germline V and J ends were trimmed by 0 bases and 1 base, with 9 bases remaining between them. The V gene's germline CDR1 is LGHNA and CDR2 YSLEER. As DNA, the CDR3 is TGCGCCAGCAGCCAAGATCGACGGAAGAACACTGAAGCTTTCTTT. Residues: CASSQDRRKNTEAFF.

The rearrangement uses TRBV29-1 and TRBJ2-3; 7 bases match TRBD2. After removal of 2 bases from V and 5 bases from J, the junction contained 7 bases not matched to a gene. CDR1 is SQVTM, CDR2 ANQGSEA, per germline. The CDR3 sequence is 14 residues long. This CDR3 reads CSVESRERGDTQYF. The CDR3 region has the DNA TGCAGCGTTGAATCGCGGGAGAGGGGAGATACGCAGTATTTT.

This clonotype was seen at least ten times. The V gene is TRBV27, the J gene TRBJ2-5; 10 bases map to TRBD1. Looked up from germline, CDR1 is MNHEY and CDR2 is SMNVEV (reference sequence). V shed 5 bases, J shed 0 bases, and the junction held 3 bases outside the gene matches. There are 15 residues in the CDR3. The CDR3 DNA sequence: TGTGCCAGCAGTCCGGGACAGGGGTACCAAGAGACCCAGTACTTC. Translation: CASSPGQGYQETQYF.

This clonotype was counted a few times. The chain couples TRBV20-1 to TRBJ1-1, with D perhaps TRBD1 (6 bases). Germline loops: CDR1 DFQATT, CDR2 SNEGSKA (reference sequence). Trimming cost V 0 bases and J 5 bases, with 22 bases left between them. This CDR3 contains 17 residues. This chain's CDR3 is CSAREGAFYQGGTEAFF. In nucleotides, the CDR3 is TGCAGTGCTAGAGAGGGGGCGTTTTATCAGGGCGGGACTGAAGCTTTCTTT.

This clonotype has at least ten counts. The chain combines TRBV5-1 with TRBJ2-1; the D gene is possibly TRBD2 (5 bases). Trimming took off 1 base at V and 8 bases at J, with 19 bases between the two ends. CDR3 length equals 16 residues. Germline CDR1 is SGHRS and CDR2 is YFSETQ. The CDR3 DNA follows: TGCGCCAGCAGCTTGTCCCCCGACTACCGCTCCCATGAGCAGTTCTTC. Encoded protein: CASSLSPDYRSHEQFF. Full variable domain (remainder filled in from reference TRBV5-1 and TRBJ2-1): KAGVTQTPRYLIKTRGQQVTLSCSPISGHRSVSWYQQTPGQGLQFLFEYFSETQRNKGNFPGRFSGRQFSNSRSEMNVSTLELGDSALYLCASSLSPDYRSHEQFFGPGTRLTVL.

This clonotype came up a few times. The chain recombines TRBV9 with TRBJ2-7; no definite D call. V was cut by 0 bases and J by 0 bases, with 13 bases left in between. Germline lookup yields CDR1 SGDLS and CDR2 YYNGEE. This CDR3 comprises 16 residues. The CDR3 sequence: CASSVDPGQASYEQYF. CDR3 nucleotides: TGTGCCAGCAGCGTAGATCCTGGGCAGGCCTCCTACGAGCAGTACTTC.

The chain's CDR3 is CASSFDRGSDTQYF. CDR3 DNA: TGTGCCAGCAGCTTTGACAGGGGGTCCGATACGCAGTATTTT. The J gene is TRBJ2-3, the V gene TRBV7-2, with 9 nucleotides matching TRBD1. V lost 3 bases to trimming and J lost 6 bases; unmatched junction nucleotides: 4. CDR3 size: 14 residues. Germline CDR1 SGHTA, CDR2 FQGNSA.

This chain links TRBV24-1 with TRBJ2-1, with 9 bases lining up with TRBD1. V shed 3 bases, J shed 0 bases, and the junction held 8 bases outside the gene matches. The CDR3 loop spans 18 amino acids. Germline V CDR1 and CDR2: KGHDR, SFDVKD. This CDR3 is CATSDPTGGLSSYNEQFF. The CDR3 region has the DNA TGTGCCACCAGTGATCCCACAGGGGGCCTTAGCTCCTACAATGAGCAGTTCTTC.

This chain links TRBV6-5 with TRBJ1-4; D unresolved. CDR3 size: 15 residues. From germline, CDR1 is MNHEY and CDR2 SVGAGI. Deletions cut 0 bases from V and 7 bases from J, with 12 bases between. CDR3 DNA: TGTGCCAGCAGTTACTCGACGGGGTTAGGTGAAAAACTGTTTTTT. This encodes CASSYSTGLGEKLFF.

In its sample, this clonotype was seen many times. This chain uses TRBV28 with TRBJ1-5; D uncertain. Trimming pared 6 bases from V and 6 bases from J, leaving 15 bases between. Per germline, CDR1 MDHEN and CDR2 SYDVKM. This CDR3 has 14 residues. The CDR3 region is CASSSKSRSQPQHF. For the CDR3, the DNA is TGTGCCAGCAGCTCCAAGTCACGCAGTCAGCCCCAGCATTTT.